One and the same sample provided the 32 T cell receptor beta chains below, sequenced in a study of T cell changes during pregnancy in multiple sclerosis. Repertoires were generated with immunoSEQ multiplex PCR, while TCRdb's copy carries only in-frame clones and drops some. Of approximately 59,000 clones listed, about 90% are singletons. Sequenced here: peripheral blood, sampled in the third trimester of pregnancy. These receptors came from a female donor in good health, enrolled as a control in a pregnancy study.

J is TRBJ2-7 and V is TRBV5-1; TRBD2 agrees at 9 bases. The CDR3 covers 14 residues. The germline CDR1 and CDR2 sequences are SGHRS and YFSETQ. The ends lost 2 bases at V and 5 bases at J; junction bases unmatched: 5. The DNA for the CDR3 is TGCGCCAGCAGCTTCAGGGGCGGGGGGGACGAGCAGTACTTC. Translation gives CASSFRGGGDEQYF. The complete variable domain, with remaining parts taken from reference TRBV5-1 and TRBJ2-7, reads KAGVTQTPRYLIKTRGQQVTLSCSPISGHRSVSWYQQTPGQGLQFLFEYFSETQRNKGNFPGRFSGRQFSNSRSEMNVSTLELGDSALYLCASSFRGGGDEQYFGPGTRLTVT.

V gene TRBV19 combines with J gene TRBJ1-1; D not resolved. The ends were cut back, 1 base at V and 6 bases at J, with 12 bases in the middle. The CDR3 runs to 14 residues. Germline CDR1 and CDR2: LNHDA and SQIVND (reference sequence). Written as DNA, the CDR3 is TGTGCCAGTAGTATAGTTTACAGCGGGCCTGAAGCTTTCTTT. Translated: CASSIVYSGPEAFF.

The chain joins TRBV6-4 to TRBJ2-3; 10 bases line up with TRBD2. Germline CDR1 MRHNA, CDR2 SNTAGT. V lost 5 bases and J lost 3; bases outside the gene matches: 5. The CDR3 is 15 amino acids. The CDR3 reads CASSRSGGATDTQYF. DNA for the CDR3: TGTGCCAGCAGTCGCAGCGGGGGGGCGACAGATACGCAGTATTTT.

The rearrangement uses TRBV11-2 and TRBJ2-7; tentatively, D is TRBD1 (6 bases). CDR1 and CDR2 from the germline V gene are SGHAT and FQNNGV. V lost 1 base and J lost 0, with 10 bases in between. This CDR3 has 15 amino acids. CDR3 nucleotide sequence: TGTGCCAGCAGCTTAGTGCAGGGGAGCTCCTACGAGCAGTACTTC. This encodes CASSLVQGSSYEQYF.

The DNA of the CDR3 is TGTGCCAGCAGCCTTACAGGGGGCCCTAATGAAAAACTGTTTTTT. Translated, it gives CASSLTGGPNEKLFF. The genes are TRBV7-8 and TRBJ1-4; 9 nucleotides line up with TRBD1. The CDR3 extends over 15 amino acids. V shed 5 bases, J shed 3 bases, and the junction held 4 bases outside the gene matches. Germline values: CDR1 SGHVS, CDR2 FQNEAQ.

The rearrangement uses TRBV7-8 and TRBJ2-7, with D possibly being TRBD2 (6 bases). Germline V lookup: CDR1 SGHVS, CDR2 FQNEAQ. With 3 bases removed from V and 2 bases from J, the gap between germline ends came to 14 bases. The CDR3 consists of 15 residues. As DNA, the CDR3 is TGTGCCAGCAGCTTCTCTCCGGGCGGGACCTACGAGCAGTACTTC. Amino acid sequence: CASSFSPGGTYEQYF.

The V gene is TRBV5-4, the J gene TRBJ2-7, with a tentative D call TRBD1 (6 bases). Germline V gives CDR1 SGHNT, CDR2 YYREEE (reference sequence). Trimming removed 6 bases from V and 2 bases from J, with 15 bases in between. The CDR3 spans 14 residues. The CDR3 region has the DNA TGTGCCAGCACCCGTGCAGGGGTGCCCTACGAGCAGTACTTC. Its translation is CASTRAGVPYEQYF.

The chain couples TRBV7-2 to TRBJ1-1, with unresolved D. Between the trimmed V and J ends, which lost 4 bases and 5 bases, there was a span of 8 bases. Germline values: CDR1 SGHTA, CDR2 FQGNSA. The CDR3 extends over 12 amino acids. The CDR3 sequence is CASSSRGTEAFF. The CDR3 DNA reads as TGTGCCAGCAGCTCCCGGGGAACTGAAGCTTTCTTT. The full variable domain, its missing parts supplied by reference TRBV7-2 and TRBJ1-1, is GAGVSQSPSNKVTEKGKDVELRCDPISGHTALYWYRQSLGQGLEFLIYFQGNSAPDKSGLPSDRFSAERTGGSVSTLTIQRTQQEDSAVYLCASSSRGTEAFFGQGTRLTVV.

This clone has only one observation. The chain couples TRBV14 to TRBJ1-2; D is unresolved. Trimming cost V 4 bases and J 2 bases, with 11 bases left between them. This CDR3 is 14 amino acids long. Germline values: CDR1 SGHDN, CDR2 FVKESK. The chain's CDR3 is CASSRRDPNYGYTF. CDR3 nucleotide sequence: TGTGCCAGCAGCCGGAGGGATCCCAACTATGGCTACACCTTC.

The V call is TRBV7-9, the J call TRBJ2-7; TRBD1 aligns across 9 bases. This CDR3 region has 16 residues. The ends lost 5 bases at V and 2 bases at J; junction bases unmatched: 10. Germline assignment: CDR1 SEHNR and CDR2 FQNEAQ (reference sequence). The CDR3 sequence: CASSPIGTGRAYEQYF. For the CDR3, the DNA is TGTGCCAGCAGCCCCATCGGGACAGGGAGGGCCTACGAGCAGTACTTC.

The chain employs TRBV6-6 and TRBJ2-1; D is undetermined. The CDR3 consists of 12 residues. Per the germline V gene, CDR1 is MNHNY and CDR2 is SVGAGI (reference sequence). Trimming pared 7 bases from V and 6 bases from J, leaving 10 bases between. CDR3 nucleotide sequence: TGTGCCAGCACGCGGTCAGCCAATGAGCAGTTCTTC. As protein: CASTRSANEQFF.

This clone has just a few counts. Other DNA variants within this sample encode the same CDR3. The rearrangement links TRBV19 to TRBJ2-7, with TRBD1 identical over 10 bases. The CDR3 is made up of 15 amino acids. The V segment lost 1 base and the J segment 4 bases; nucleotides outside the gene matches: 4. CDR1 LNHDA and CDR2 SQIVND come from the germline V gene (reference sequence). In DNA, the CDR3 is TGTGCCAGTAGTATAGCCCGGGACAGGGGATACGAGCAGTACTTC. It specifies CASSIARDRGYEQYF.

The chain combines TRBV27 with TRBJ2-1; 8 nucleotides line up with TRBD1. This CDR3 comprises 14 residues. CDR1 is MNHEY and CDR2 is SMNVEV in the germline V gene (reference sequence). Unmatched junction bases numbered 9, after V lost 6 bases and J lost 8 bases. This chain's CDR3 is CASRPAPQGDEQFF. Here the CDR3 DNA reads TGTGCCAGCAGACCCGCGCCACAGGGGGATGAGCAGTTCTTC.

The chain is built from TRBV11-1 and TRBJ2-2; 9 bases agree with TRBD1. The CDR3 is 15 residues long. The ends lost 3 bases at V and 5 bases at J; junction bases unmatched: 4. In germline, CDR1 is SGHAT, CDR2 FQDESV (reference sequence). DNA for the CDR3: TGTGCCAGCAGCTTGGGGACAGGGAGGACCGGGGAGCTGTTTTTT. Its translation: CASSLGTGRTGELFF.

The V call is TRBV7-2, the J call TRBJ1-5; D is undetermined. V lost 4 bases and J 0 bases, leaving 7 bases between the germline ends. There are 14 residues in the CDR3. Germline CDR1 and CDR2: SGHTA and FQGNSA. The chain's CDR3 is CASSSENSNQPQHF. CDR3 DNA sequence: TGTGCCAGCAGCTCGGAGAATAGCAATCAGCCCCAGCATTTT.

The chain carries TRBV7-3 and TRBJ2-1; TRBD2 matches at 7 bases. Per germline, CDR1 SGHTA and CDR2 FQGTGA. The J segment lost 10 bases and the V segment lost 1 base, leaving 1 base of the junction unmatched. The CDR3 extends over 12 amino acids. The CDR3 nucleotides are TGTGCCAGCAGCTTAATGCGGGGGGAGCAGTTCTTC. Translating gives CASSLMRGEQFF.

This chain connects TRBV4-3 to TRBJ2-4, with D possibly being TRBD2 (6 bases). V was cut by 2 bases and J by 6 bases, with 14 bases left in between. The CDR3 runs 15 residues. Germline V gene data show CDR1 as LGHNA and CDR2 as YSLEER. The CDR3 nucleotides are TGCGCCAGCAGCCAACATAGCGGAGACCGAAACATTCAGTACTTC. This codes for CASSQHSGDRNIQYF.

This chain links TRBV19 with TRBJ1-5; 9 bases match TRBD1. The V and J ends lost 8 bases and 5 bases, in that order; junction bases with no gene match: 4. Looked up from germline, CDR1 is LNHDA and CDR2 is SQIVND (reference sequence). The CDR3 runs to 13 residues. As DNA, the CDR3 is TGTGCCAGTGACAGGACAGGGGATCAGCCCCAGCATTTT. Its protein product is CASDRTGDQPQHF.

The chain recombines TRBV5-1 with TRBJ1-5; D call uncertain. The V gene lost 5 bases and the J gene lost 2 bases, with 14 bases spanning the gap. The length of the CDR3 is 15 residues. The V gene's germline CDR1 is SGHRS and CDR2 YFSETQ. The CDR3 sequence is CASSPGLTGNQPQHF. The CDR3 region has the DNA TGCGCCAGCAGTCCCGGTTTGACTGGCAATCAGCCCCAGCATTTT.

Details on this clone: Within the sample, other DNA sequences also encode this same CDR3. The chain uses TRBV5-4 and TRBJ1-1; D is perhaps TRBD1 (5 bases). Per the germline V gene, CDR1 is SGHNT and CDR2 is YYREEE (reference sequence). The CDR3 runs 12 residues. V lost 5 bases to trimming and J lost 1 base, with 6 bases between them. The DNA of the CDR3 is TGTGCCAGCAGTCAGGGGAACACTGAAGCTTTCTTT. Translating gives CASSQGNTEAFF. The full variable domain, its missing parts supplied by reference TRBV5-4 and TRBJ1-1, is ETGVTQSPTHLIKTRGQQVTLRCSSQSGHNTVSWYQQALGQGPQFIFQYYREEENGRGNFPPRFSGLQFPNYSSELNVNALELDDSALYLCASSQGNTEAFFGQGTRLTVV.

This chain connects TRBV11-1 to TRBJ1-2, with D possibly being TRBD1 (5 bases). Germline lookup yields CDR1 SGHAT and CDR2 FQDESV (reference sequence). The CDR3 is made up of 14 amino acids. V lost 3 bases, J lost 5 bases, and 13 bases lay in between. CDR3 bases: TGTGCCAGCAGCTTTGACAGCTACGCATATGGCTACACCTTC. It translates to CASSFDSYAYGYTF.

V gene TRBV19 combines with J gene TRBJ2-2; TRBD2 agrees at 7 bases. Per germline, CDR1 LNHDA and CDR2 SQIVND (reference sequence). The junction had 3 bases not matched to a gene; V was cut back by 4 bases and J by 1 base. This CDR3 contains 15 residues. The CDR3 DNA reads TGTGCCAGTAGTAAGACTAGCCTGAACACCGGGGAGCTGTTTTTT. The encoded protein is CASSKTSLNTGELFF.

The chain recombines TRBV29-1 with TRBJ2-5; 12 positions agree with TRBD2. The CDR3 runs 15 residues. Trimming took 5 bases from V and 1 from J; bases not matched to a gene: 5. Germline CDR1 reads SQVTM; CDR2 reads ANQGSEA. DNA of the CDR3: TGCAGCGTTTCGACTAGCGGGGGCGGCCAAGAGACCCAGTACTTC. Translation: CSVSTSGGGQETQYF.

V gene TRBV4-2 combines with J gene TRBJ2-1; D is possibly TRBD2 (5 bases). CDR1 is LGHNA and CDR2 is YNFKEQ in the germline V gene. Trimming removed 0 bases at V and 0 bases at J, with 9 bases between. The CDR3 length is 16 residues. CDR3 residues: CASSQDHGGSYNEQFF. CDR3 coding DNA: TGTGCCAGCAGCCAAGATCACGGAGGCTCCTACAATGAGCAGTTCTTC.

V usage is TRBV9 and J usage is TRBJ1-1; TRBD1 aligns across 10 bases. The CDR3 has 17 amino acids. The junction had 13 bases not matched to a gene; V was cut back by 4 bases and J by 4 bases. Germline CDR1 reads SGDLS; CDR2 reads YYNGEE. CDR3 in DNA: TGTGCCAGCAGCAAACGGGGGACAGGGGACTTGGTCACTGAAGCTTTCTTT. Its protein product is CASSKRGTGDLVTEAFF.

The rearrangement links TRBV19 to TRBJ2-1, with D maybe TRBD1 (6 bases). V dropped 4 bases and J dropped 1 base, with 17 bases sitting between them. CDR1 and CDR2 from the germline V gene are LNHDA and SQIVND (reference sequence). This CDR3 is built from 17 residues. DNA for the CDR3: TGTGCCAGTAGTACGCCCCAGGGGTTTGGGTCCTACAATGAGCAGTTCTTC. The encoded protein is CASSTPQGFGSYNEQFF.

This chain links TRBV19 with TRBJ1-1; tentative D call: TRBD1 (6 bases). Germline loops: CDR1 LNHDA, CDR2 SQIVND (reference sequence). The CDR3 sequence is 14 residues long. V was trimmed by 6 bases and J by 3 bases, leaving 14 bases between them. The DNA for the CDR3 is TGTGCCAGTAGCCCAGACAGGAGATACACTGAAGCTTTCTTT. This gives the protein CASSPDRRYTEAFF.

The chain uses TRBV5-1 and TRBJ1-5, with D possibly TRBD1 on 6 matching bases. Trimming stripped 4 bases from V and 0 bases from J, with 11 bases between. The CDR3 runs 15 residues. The V gene's germline CDR1 is SGHRS and CDR2 YFSETQ. In DNA form, the CDR3 reads TGCGCCAGCAGCCTCGGGACAAATAGCAATCAGCCCCAGCATTTT. This gives the protein CASSLGTNSNQPQHF.

The genes are TRBV5-1 and TRBJ2-7; 7 bases map to TRBD1. Germline V lookup: CDR1 SGHRS, CDR2 YFSETQ. This CDR3 has 14 amino acids. With 5 bases clipped from V and 4 bases from J, the junction kept 9 bases outside the gene matches. CDR3 in DNA: TGCGCCAGCAGTTCGGGACAGTCAGTTTACGAGCAGTACTTC. Protein sequence: CASSSGQSVYEQYF.

V gene TRBV25-1 combines with J gene TRBJ1-6; 10 bases align to TRBD1. V gave up 3 bases and J gave up 5 bases; unmatched junction bases: 1. CDR1 and CDR2 (germline): MGHDK, SYGVNS. The CDR3 consists of 15 residues. DNA of the CDR3: TGTGCCAGCAGTGAGACAGGGGGCAATAATTCACCCCTCCACTTT. Translation gives CASSETGGNNSPLHF.

The chain uses TRBV5-1 and TRBJ1-6; D remains ambiguous. CDR1 and CDR2 from the germline V gene are SGHRS and YFSETQ. The CDR3 covers 14 residues. V was clipped by 4 bases and J by 5 bases, with 10 bases between them. CDR3 in amino acids: CASSQAANNSPLHF. The CDR3 DNA sequence: TGCGCCAGCAGCCAGGCCGCGAATAATTCACCCCTCCACTTT.

This chain joins TRBV6-5 and TRBJ1-1, with D perhaps TRBD1 (5 bases). Germline lookup yields CDR1 MNHEY and CDR2 SVGAGI. This CDR3 is 14 amino acids long. The V and J ends lost 2 bases and 5 bases respectively, with 12 bases between them. DNA for the CDR3: TGTGCCAGCAGTTACGCGTTTCAGGGAACTGAAGCTTTCTTT. This gives the protein CASSYAFQGTEAFF.